The TCR beta chain described here comes from a study of a mutant IDH1 vaccine in newly diagnosed glioma. Overall study context: Investigators started vaccination 4-6 weeks after radiotherapy alone, or with temozolomide cycles. Treated patients had a mean age of about 37 years and a sex split that was roughly 62% male and 37.5% female. General study findings and limits: Immune responses induced by vaccination arose in 93.3% of the patients.

As to time point: week 35, safety follow-up. With topical imiquimod, each dose of the vaccine consisted of 300 ug of mutant IDH1 20-mer peptide. Astrocytomas that were new, WHO grade 3 or 4, IDH1-mutant and ATRX-lost were present in the donors. Sequencing used immunoSEQ multiplex PCR; TCRdb keeps in-frame clones, though not all of them. The sample contains tens of thousands of clones, approximately 90% of which appear only once. As to this clone: Antigen: not known. Other DNA sequences in the sample encode the same CDR3.

The source of this sequence is a man aged 40-55 years with glioma. The sample here was PBMCs, taken from a glioma patient whose treatment included an IDH1 peptide vaccine.

CDR3 sequence reads: CASSPGLMNTEAFF. Here the CDR3 DNA reads TGTGCCAGTAGCCCGGGACTGATGAACACTGAAGCTTTCTTT. The chain couples TRBV19 to TRBJ1-1; D may be TRBD1 (5 bases). V was pared by 6 bases and J by 0 bases, with 11 bases between. The germline gives CDR1 LNHDA, CDR2 SQIVND (reference sequence). The CDR3 spans 14 residues.